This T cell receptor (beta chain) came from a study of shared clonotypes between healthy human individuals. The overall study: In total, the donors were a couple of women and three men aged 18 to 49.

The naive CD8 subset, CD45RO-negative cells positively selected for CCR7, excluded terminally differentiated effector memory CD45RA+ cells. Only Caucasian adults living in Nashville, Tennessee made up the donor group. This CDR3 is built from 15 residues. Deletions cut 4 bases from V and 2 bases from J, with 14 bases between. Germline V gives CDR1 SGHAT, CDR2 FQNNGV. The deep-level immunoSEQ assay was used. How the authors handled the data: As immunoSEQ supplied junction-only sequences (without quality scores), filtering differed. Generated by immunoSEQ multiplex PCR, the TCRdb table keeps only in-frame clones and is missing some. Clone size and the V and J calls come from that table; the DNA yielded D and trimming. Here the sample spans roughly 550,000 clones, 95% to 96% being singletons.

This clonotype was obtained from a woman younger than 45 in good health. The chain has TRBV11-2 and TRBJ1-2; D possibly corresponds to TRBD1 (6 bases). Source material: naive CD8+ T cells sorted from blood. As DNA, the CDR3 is TGTGCCAGCAGCTGGTCAGGCGGGGGCAACTATGGCTACACCTTC. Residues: CASSWSGGGNYGYTF.